The rows below give T cell receptor beta chains drawn from one sample of a study of patients and donors after allogeneic stem cell transplantation. TCRdb re-called the RT-PCR reads with MiXCR, one entry per CDR3 protein. Of 200,000 to 250,000 distinct CDR3 sequences listed, about 37% are singletons. The sequencing sample was made of blood, either unsorted or a sorted T cell fraction (not recorded which). These receptors came from a human donor who was either an allogeneic HSCT recipient or a stem cell or donor lymphocyte infusion donor (not recorded which). It is not recorded whose cells these are; they may come from a transplant donor. The CDR3 runs from the conserved cysteine through the conserved F or W. The D gene is left open where the match is weak. Some rows mark clone size as missing; the rest say once, few, many or name a class of expanded clone.

>TRBV29-1|few|.|TRBJ1-1
TGCAGCGTGGAGGGGCTTCATAGGAACACTGAAGCTTTCTTT
CSVEGLHRNTEAFF
>TRBV5-1|.|.|TRBJ2-7
TGCGCCAGCAGAGAACAGGACCCCGGCGAGCAGTACTTC
CASREQDPGEQYF
>TRBV9|few|.|TRBJ1-1
TGTGCCAGCAGCGTAACCCAAAGGGGCACTGAAGCTTTCTTT
CASSVTQRGTEAFF
>TRBV20-1|.|TRBD1|TRBJ2-2
TGCAGTGCTAGCCGGGACAGGTATCACGCCGGGGAGCTGTTTTTT
CSASRDRYHAGELFF
>TRBV12-3/TRBV12-4|.|.|TRBJ1-5
TGTGCCAGCAGTTTAAGGGTTCAGCCCCAGCATTTT
CASSLRVQPQHF
>TRBV10-3|.|.|TRBJ2-2
TGTGCCACGCGGGACAGCTCGACCGGGGAGCTGTTTTTT
CATRDSSTGELFF
>TRBV5-6|.|.|TRBJ1-1
TGTGCCAGCAGCTTGGCCAGGTGGAGGCACGGCACTGAAGCTTTCTTT
CASSLARWRHGTEAFF
>TRBV15|few|.|TRBJ1-5
TGTGCCACCAGCAGAGATAAGGCAGTTACCGATAGCAATCAGCCCCAGCATTTT
CATSRDKAVTDSNQPQHF
>TRBV12-3/TRBV12-4|.|TRBD1|TRBJ1-2
TGTGCCAGCAGTTTCTACGTCGGACAGGGAGCCTATGGCTACACCTTC
CASSFYVGQGAYGYTF
>TRBV4-1|few|.|TRBJ1-1
TGCGCCAGCAGCCAAGAAAACAGAATGAACACTGAAGCTTTCTTT
CASSQENRMNTEAFF
>TRBV5-1|few|.|TRBJ1-2
TGCGCCAGCAGCTTGGCATCAGGGGCCGGCTACACCTTC
CASSLASGAGYTF
>TRBV20-1|.|TRBD1|TRBJ2-7
TGCAGTGCTAGAGCCCCGGACAGGGTGACGAGCCACGAGCAGTACTTC
CSARAPDRVTSHEQYF
>TRBV11-2|few|.|TRBJ1-4
TGTGCCAGCAGCTTGGGACCGATATCGAATGAAAAACTGTTTTTT
CASSLGPISNEKLFF
>TRBV6-1|.|.|TRBJ1-6
TGTGCCAGCAGTGCAACGGACAGCGGGGATTCACCCCTCCACTTT
CASSATDSGDSPLHF
>TRBV20-1|.|TRBD2|TRBJ2-1
TGCAGTGCTAGGGGGACTAGCGGAACATACAATGAGCAGTTCTTC
CSARGTSGTYNEQFF
>TRBV5-1|.|TRBD1|TRBJ2-7
TGCGCCAGCAGCCCCGGGACAGGCATTACCTACGAGCAGTACTTC
CASSPGTGITYEQYF
>TRBV7-3|.|TRBD2|TRBJ2-3
TGTGCCAGCAGCATGGGACTAGCGACTAGCACAGATACGCAGTATTTT
CASSMGLATSTDTQYF
>TRBV15|few|.|TRBJ2-7
TGTGCCACCAGCAGAGGTTTGCCAGGCTATTCCACCTACGAGCAGTACTTC
CATSRGLPGYSTYEQYF
>TRBV27|.|.|TRBJ2-7
TGTGCCAGCAGTTTATCCCTCTGGGCTGGGGGGGAGCAGTACTTC
CASSLSLWAGGEQYF
>TRBV18|.|.|TRBJ1-1
TGTGCCAGCTCACCACAGGGGACGAACACTGAAGCTTTCTTT
CASSPQGTNTEAFF
>TRBV12-5|.|TRBD1|TRBJ1-1
TGTGCTTGGGGGCAGGGGGCGAGGATGAACACTGAAGCTTTCTTT
CAWGQGARMNTEAFF
>TRBV5-1|.|TRBD2|TRBJ2-3
TGCGCCAGCAGCTTGGTCGGACTAGCGGGGGGTACGCAGTATTTT
CASSLVGLAGGTQYF
>TRBV12-3/TRBV12-4|many|.|TRBJ1-1
TGTGCCAGCAGTTTAGGTAGGGAAGCTTTCTTT
CASSLGREAFF
>TRBV27|.|.|TRBJ2-7
TGTGCCAGCAGTTTAGTAGGGGATACCTACGAGCAGTACTTC
CASSLVGDTYEQYF
>TRBV6-6|.|.|TRBJ2-3
TGTGCCAGCAGTACCCAGGGAAGGGATACGCAGTATTTT
CASSTQGRDTQYF
>TRBV12-3/TRBV12-4|few|.|TRBJ1-3
TGTGCCAGCAGTTTCTGGGGAGTCATCCGAAACACCATATATTTT
CASSFWGVIRNTIYF
>TRBV12-3/TRBV12-4|.|.|TRBJ2-1
TGTGCCAGCGGAGTCACCTACAATGAGCAGTTCTTC
CASGVTYNEQFF
>TRBV10-3|once|TRBD1|TRBJ1-1
TGTGCCATCAAAGGACGGGACAGTTACACTGAAGCTTTCTTT
CAIKGRDSYTEAFF
>TRBV7-2|.|.|TRBJ2-5
TGTGCCAGCAGCTTGGACCCGGGGAAGACCCAGTACTTC
CASSLDPGKTQYF